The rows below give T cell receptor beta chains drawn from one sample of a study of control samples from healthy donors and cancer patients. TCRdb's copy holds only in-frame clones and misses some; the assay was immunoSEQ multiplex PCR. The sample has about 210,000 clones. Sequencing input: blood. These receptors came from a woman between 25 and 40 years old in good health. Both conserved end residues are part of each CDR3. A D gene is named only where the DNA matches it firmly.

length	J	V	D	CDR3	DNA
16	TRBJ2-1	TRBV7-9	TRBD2	CASSFERGVSYNEQFF	TGTGCCAGCAGCTTCGAGCGGGGGGTCTCCTACAATGAGCAGTTCTTC
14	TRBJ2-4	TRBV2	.	CASNRGDAKNIQYF	TGTGCCAGCAACAGAGGGGATGCCAAAAACATTCAGTACTTC
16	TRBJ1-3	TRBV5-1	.	CASSFSGLSSGNTIYF	TGCGCCAGCAGCTTTTCGGGGTTGAGCTCTGGAAACACCATATATTTT
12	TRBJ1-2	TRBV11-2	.	CASSSLAYGYTF	TGTGCCAGCAGCTCGTTGGCCTATGGCTACACCTTC
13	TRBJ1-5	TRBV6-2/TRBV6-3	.	CASSANTNQPQHF	TGTGCCAGCAGTGCTAACACCAATCAGCCCCAGCATTTT
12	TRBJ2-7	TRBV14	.	CASSDNSYEQYF	TGTGCCAGCAGCGACAACTCCTACGAGCAGTACTTC
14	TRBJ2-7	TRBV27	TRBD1	CASSLGDRADEQYF	TGTGCCAGCAGCCTTGGGGACAGGGCTGACGAGCAGTACTTC
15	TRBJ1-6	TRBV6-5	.	CASSHTTESNSPLHF	TGTGCCAGCAGTCATACGACAGAGTCTAATTCACCCCTCCACTTT
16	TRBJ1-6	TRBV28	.	CASSLGGALYNSPLHF	TGTGCCAGCAGTTTGGGTGGAGCTCTCTATAATTCACCCCTCCACTTT
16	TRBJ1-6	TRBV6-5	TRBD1	CASSYSGGDRRSPLHF	TGTGCCAGCAGTTACTCGGGAGGGGACAGAAGGTCACCCCTCCACTTT
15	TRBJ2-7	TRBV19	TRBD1	CASSRLSGQAYEQYF	TGTGCCAGTAGTAGGCTATCCGGACAGGCCTACGAGCAGTACTTC
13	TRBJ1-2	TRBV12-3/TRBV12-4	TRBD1	CASSTTGGHGYTF	TGTGCCAGCAGTACCACAGGGGGGCATGGCTACACCTTC
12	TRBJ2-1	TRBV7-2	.	CASSLAPGGQFF	TGTGCCAGCAGTCTAGCCCCCGGGGGGCAGTTCTTC
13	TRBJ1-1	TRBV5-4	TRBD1	CASSSRTGGFGFF	TGTGCCAGCAGCTCTCGGACAGGCGGCTTTGGTTTCTTT
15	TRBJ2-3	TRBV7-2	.	CASSSWAPLTDTQYF	TGTGCCAGCAGCTCCTGGGCGCCCCTCACAGATACGCAGTATTTT
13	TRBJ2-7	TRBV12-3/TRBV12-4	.	CASSPEGAREQYF	TGTGCCAGCAGTCCGGAGGGGGCCAGGGAGCAGTACTTC
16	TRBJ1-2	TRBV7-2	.	CASSLAYSQGSYGYTF	TGTGCCAGCAGCTTAGCGTATAGCCAGGGATCCTATGGCTACACCTTC
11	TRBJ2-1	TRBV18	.	CASSLYNEQFF	TGTGCCAGCTCACTCTACAATGAGCAGTTCTTC
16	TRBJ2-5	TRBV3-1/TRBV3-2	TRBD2	CASSQEAGSDQETQYF	TGTGCCAGCAGCCAAGAAGCGGGGTCAGACCAAGAGACCCAGTACTTC
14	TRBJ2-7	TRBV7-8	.	CASTAGRLDHEQYF	TGTGCCAGCACCGCCGGACGACTTGACCACGAGCAGTACTTC
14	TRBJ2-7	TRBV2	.	CASSEYRLLYEQYF	TGTGCCAGCAGTGAATATAGACTCCTCTACGAGCAGTACTTC
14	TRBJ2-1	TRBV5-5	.	CASSRGEGLSEQFF	TGTGCCAGCAGCCGGGGTGAGGGATTGAGTGAGCAGTTCTTC
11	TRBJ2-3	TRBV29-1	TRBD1	CSGDRVDTQYF	TGCAGCGGGGACAGGGTGGATACGCAGTATTTT
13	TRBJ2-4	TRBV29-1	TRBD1	CSAEGQGMDIQYF	TGCAGCGCCGAGGGACAGGGGATGGACATTCAGTACTTC
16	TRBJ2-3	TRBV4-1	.	CASSVQQGRGTDTQYF	TGCGCCAGCAGCGTGCAACAGGGTAGGGGCACAGATACGCAGTATTTT
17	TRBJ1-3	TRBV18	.	CASSPTPITGVGNTIYF	TGTGCCAGCTCACCAACCCCCATAACGGGGGTTGGAAACACCATATATTTT
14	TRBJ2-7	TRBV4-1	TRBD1	CASSPTGAIYEQYF	TGCGCCAGCAGCCCGACAGGGGCGATCTACGAGCAGTACTTC